This record looks at one T cell receptor beta chain sequence and its context. No antigen is known for it. Time point specified: after neoadjuvant nivolumab, at surgical resection. Germline V gives CDR1 SEHNR, CDR2 FQNEAQ (reference sequence). The germline V and J ends were trimmed by 4 bases and 0 bases, with 12 bases remaining between them. The CDR3 contains 15 residues. The sample originates from a study of neoadjuvant anti-PD-1 for oral cavity cancer. This table comes from immunoSEQ multiplex PCR, and its TCRdb copy is limited to in-frame clones, with some not included. This sample has 10,000 to 15,000 clones; approximately 74% occur once, and the top ten carry roughly 2.7%. The study, taken as a whole, reports: Higher pretreatment Treg/Th17 ratios tracked higher pretreatment blood clonality.

The sequencing used PBMCs, collected after nivolumab (anti-PD-1) treatment. This sequence originates from a person aged 40 to 85 with oral cavity squamous cell carcinoma. The chain carries TRBV7-9 and TRBJ2-5; weak D call: TRBD1 (6 bases). CDR3 sequence (DNA): TGTGCCAGCAGCTGGACAGCGTGGTACCAAGAGACCCAGTACTTC. Residues: CASSWTAWYQETQYF.